The text below deals with one T cell receptor (beta chain). The data belong to a study of T cells in Graves' hyperthyroidism and ophthalmopathy. Amplification of TCR beta CDR3 regions used RNA as the template. HTBI primers drove first-round RT-PCR of the TCR CDR3. Using its own MiXCR run on the multiplex PCR reads, TCRdb lists one record per CDR3 protein. The sample contains 550,000 to 700,000 distinct CDR3 sequences, just over 45% of which appear only once. Patients having uncontrolled infection, another autoimmune disease, pregnancy or lactation were not included. Clinical symptoms, serum thyroxine and TRAb, thyroid ultrasound and orbital computed tomography together formed the diagnostic basis. V lost 5 bases and J 0 bases, leaving 8 bases between the germline ends. The CDR3 has 15 amino acids. The germline CDR1 and CDR2 sequences are SGHVS and FQNEAQ.

The genes are TRBV7-8 and TRBJ2-6; D remains ambiguous. This clonotype was obtained from an adult woman with Graves' disease, either hyperthyroidism or ophthalmopathy (not recorded which). What was sequenced was peripheral blood or thyroid tissue (not recorded which). The CDR3 loop is CASSRSFSGANVLTF. In DNA form, the CDR3 reads TGTGCCAGCAGCCGGAGCTTCTCTGGGGCCAACGTCCTGACTTTC.